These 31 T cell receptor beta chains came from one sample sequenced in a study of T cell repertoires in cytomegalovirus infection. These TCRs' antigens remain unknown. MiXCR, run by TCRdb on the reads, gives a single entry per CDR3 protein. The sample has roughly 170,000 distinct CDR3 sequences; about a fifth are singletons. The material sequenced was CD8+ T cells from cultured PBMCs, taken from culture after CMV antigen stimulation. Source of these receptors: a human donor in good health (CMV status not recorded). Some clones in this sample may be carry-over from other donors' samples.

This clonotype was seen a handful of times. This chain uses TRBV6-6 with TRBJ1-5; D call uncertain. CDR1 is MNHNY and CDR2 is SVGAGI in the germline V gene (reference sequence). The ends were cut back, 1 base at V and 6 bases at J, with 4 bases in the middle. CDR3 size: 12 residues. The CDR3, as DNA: TGTGCCAGCAGTTACTTGCGTCAGCCCCAGCATTTT. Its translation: CASSYLRQPQHF.

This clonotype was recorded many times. CDR3 bases: TGCGCCAGCAGCCAATGGCGGGGCTCGGTCCAGCAGTACTTC. Encoded protein: CASSQWRGSVQQYF. The rearrangement uses TRBV4-3 and TRBJ2-7; perhaps TRBD2 as D (6 bases). With 2 bases removed from V and 8 bases from J, the gap between germline ends came to 16 bases. Germline CDR1 is LGHNA and CDR2 is YSLEER. The CDR3 contains 14 residues.

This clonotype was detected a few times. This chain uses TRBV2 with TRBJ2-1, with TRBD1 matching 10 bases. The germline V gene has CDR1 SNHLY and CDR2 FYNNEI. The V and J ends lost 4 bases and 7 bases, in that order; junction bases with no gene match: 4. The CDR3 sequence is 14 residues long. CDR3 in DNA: TGTGCCAGCAGTGGACAGGGGGCGCGAAATGAGCAGTTCTTC. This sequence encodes CASSGQGARNEQFF.

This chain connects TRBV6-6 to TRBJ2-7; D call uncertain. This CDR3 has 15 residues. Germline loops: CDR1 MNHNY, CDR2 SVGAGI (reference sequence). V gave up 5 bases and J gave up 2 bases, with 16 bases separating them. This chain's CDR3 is CASSTDFSRPYEQYF. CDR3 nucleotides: TGTGCCAGCAGTACCGACTTTTCCCGACCCTACGAGCAGTACTTC.

Written as DNA, the CDR3 is TGCAGTGCTAGAGATGGGGCTTCAACTAATGAAAAACTGTTTTTT. Translating it yields CSARDGASTNEKLFF. The rearrangement links TRBV20-1 to TRBJ1-4; D possibly corresponds to TRBD1 (5 bases). The length of the CDR3 is 15 residues. Germline-derived CDR1 and CDR2 are DFQATT and SNEGSKA (reference sequence). Trimming pared 0 bases from V and 0 bases from J, leaving 8 bases between.

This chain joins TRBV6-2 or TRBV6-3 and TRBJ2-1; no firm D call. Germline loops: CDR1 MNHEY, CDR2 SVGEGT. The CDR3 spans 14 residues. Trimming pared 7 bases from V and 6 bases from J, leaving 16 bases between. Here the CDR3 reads CASNAYRFGNEQFF. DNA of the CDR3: TGTGCCAGCAATGCCTATCGGTTCGGCAATGAGCAGTTCTTC.

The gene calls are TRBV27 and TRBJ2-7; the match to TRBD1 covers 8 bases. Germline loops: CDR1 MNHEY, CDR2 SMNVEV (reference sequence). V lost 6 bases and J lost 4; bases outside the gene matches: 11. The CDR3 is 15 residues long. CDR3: CASSATSGGSYEQYF. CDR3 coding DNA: TGTGCCAGCAGCGCCACTTCAGGGGGCTCGTACGAGCAGTACTTC.

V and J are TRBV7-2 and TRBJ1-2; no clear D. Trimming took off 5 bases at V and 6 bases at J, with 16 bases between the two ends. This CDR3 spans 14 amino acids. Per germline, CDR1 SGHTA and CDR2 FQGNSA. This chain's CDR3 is CASSPEGMGNGYTF. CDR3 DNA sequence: TGTGCCAGCAGCCCCGAAGGGATGGGAAATGGCTACACCTTC.

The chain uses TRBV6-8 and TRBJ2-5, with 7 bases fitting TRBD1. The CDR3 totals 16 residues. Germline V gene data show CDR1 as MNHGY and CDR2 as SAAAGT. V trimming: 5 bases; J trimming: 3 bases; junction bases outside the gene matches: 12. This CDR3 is CASSRQGVNPEETQYF. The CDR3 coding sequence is TGTGCCAGCAGTCGTCAGGGGGTGAACCCCGAAGAGACCCAGTACTTC.

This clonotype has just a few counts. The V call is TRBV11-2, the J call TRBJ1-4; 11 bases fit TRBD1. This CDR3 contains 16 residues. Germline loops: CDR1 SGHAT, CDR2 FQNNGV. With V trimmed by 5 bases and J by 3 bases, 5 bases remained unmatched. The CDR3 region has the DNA TGTGCCAGCAGCCCGGGACAGGGGGGGTCTAATGAAAAACTGTTTTTT. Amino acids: CASSPGQGGSNEKLFF.

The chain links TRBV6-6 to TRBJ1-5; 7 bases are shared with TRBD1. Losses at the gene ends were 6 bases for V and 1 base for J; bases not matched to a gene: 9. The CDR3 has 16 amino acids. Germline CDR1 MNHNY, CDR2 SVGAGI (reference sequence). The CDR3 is CASSPHRGGSNQPQHF. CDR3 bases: TGTGCCAGCAGCCCCCACAGGGGAGGGAGCAATCAGCCCCAGCATTTT.

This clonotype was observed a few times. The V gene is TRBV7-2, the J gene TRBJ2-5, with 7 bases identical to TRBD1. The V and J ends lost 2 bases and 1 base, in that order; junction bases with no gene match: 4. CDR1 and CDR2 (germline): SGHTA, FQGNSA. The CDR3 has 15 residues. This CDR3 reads CASSLQGDIQETQYF. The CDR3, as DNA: TGTGCCAGCAGCTTACAGGGGGACATCCAAGAGACCCAGTACTTC.

CDR3 amino acids: CASSRTGRLNTEAFF. The CDR3 coding sequence is TGTGCCAGCAGTCGAACAGGGAGGTTGAACACTGAAGCTTTCTTT. The rearrangement uses TRBV7-2 and TRBJ1-1; possible D gene TRBD1, 6 bases. CDR3 length equals 15 residues. The V end was cut by 6 bases, the J end by 0 bases, with 14 bases between. Germline V lookup: CDR1 SGHTA, CDR2 FQGNSA. The whole variable domain, remainder taken from reference TRBV7-2 and TRBJ1-1, is GAGVSQSPSNKVTEKGKDVELRCDPISGHTALYWYRQSLGQGLEFLIYFQGNSAPDKSGLPSDRFSAERTGGSVSTLTIQRTQQEDSAVYLCASSRTGRLNTEAFFGQGTRLTVV.

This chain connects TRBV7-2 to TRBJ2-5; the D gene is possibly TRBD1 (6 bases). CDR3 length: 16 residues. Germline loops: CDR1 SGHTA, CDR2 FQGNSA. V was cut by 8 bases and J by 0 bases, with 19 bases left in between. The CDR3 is CASRARDILYQETQYF. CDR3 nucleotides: TGTGCCAGCCGCGCCCGGGACATCTTATACCAAGAGACCCAGTACTTC. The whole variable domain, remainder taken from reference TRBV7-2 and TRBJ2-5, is GAGVSQSPSNKVTEKGKDVELRCDPISGHTALYWYRQSLGQGLEFLIYFQGNSAPDKSGLPSDRFSAERTGGSVSTLTIQRTQQEDSAVYLCASRARDILYQETQYFGPGTRLLVL.

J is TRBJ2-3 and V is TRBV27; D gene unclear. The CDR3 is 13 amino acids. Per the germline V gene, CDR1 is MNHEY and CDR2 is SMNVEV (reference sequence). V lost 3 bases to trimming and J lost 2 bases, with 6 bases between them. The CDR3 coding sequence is TGTGCCAGCAGTTTGGGTGTCACAGATACGCAGTATTTT. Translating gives CASSLGVTDTQYF.

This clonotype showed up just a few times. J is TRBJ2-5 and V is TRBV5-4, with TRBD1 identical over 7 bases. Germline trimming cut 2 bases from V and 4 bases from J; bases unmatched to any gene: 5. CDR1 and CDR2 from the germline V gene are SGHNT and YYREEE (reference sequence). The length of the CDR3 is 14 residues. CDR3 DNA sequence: TGTGCCAGCAGCTTCACAGGGGCTCCAGAGACCCAGTACTTC. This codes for CASSFTGAPETQYF.

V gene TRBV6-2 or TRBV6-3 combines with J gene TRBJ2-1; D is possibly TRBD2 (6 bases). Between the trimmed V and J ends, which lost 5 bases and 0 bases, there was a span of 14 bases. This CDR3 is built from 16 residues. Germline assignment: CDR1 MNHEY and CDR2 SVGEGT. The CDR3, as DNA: TGTGCCAGCAGTCTATCACGGGGGTTCTCCTACAATGAGCAGTTCTTC. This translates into CASSLSRGFSYNEQFF.

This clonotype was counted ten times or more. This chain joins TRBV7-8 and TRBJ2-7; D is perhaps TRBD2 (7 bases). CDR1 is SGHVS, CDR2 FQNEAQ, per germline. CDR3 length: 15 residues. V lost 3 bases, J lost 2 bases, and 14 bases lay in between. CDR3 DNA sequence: TGTGCCAGCAGCTTGGAGGGGGGGAGGACCTACGAGCAGTACTTC. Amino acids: CASSLEGGRTYEQYF.

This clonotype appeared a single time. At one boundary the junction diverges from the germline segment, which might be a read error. CDR3 amino acids: CASSLDPGGNTEAFF. The CDR3, as DNA: TGTGCCAGCAGCTTGGATCCGGGAGGAAACACTGAAGCTTTCTTT. The J gene is TRBJ1-1, the V gene TRBV5-3, with D uncertain. TRBV5-3 is treated as an ORF (open reading frame) with a function not yet certain. CDR3 size: 15 residues.

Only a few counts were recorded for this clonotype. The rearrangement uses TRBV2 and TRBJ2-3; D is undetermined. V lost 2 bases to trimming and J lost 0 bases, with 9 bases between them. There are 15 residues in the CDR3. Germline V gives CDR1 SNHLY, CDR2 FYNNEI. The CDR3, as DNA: TGTGCCAGCAGTGAATTGGCGACTAGCACAGATACGCAGTATTTT. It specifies CASSELATSTDTQYF.

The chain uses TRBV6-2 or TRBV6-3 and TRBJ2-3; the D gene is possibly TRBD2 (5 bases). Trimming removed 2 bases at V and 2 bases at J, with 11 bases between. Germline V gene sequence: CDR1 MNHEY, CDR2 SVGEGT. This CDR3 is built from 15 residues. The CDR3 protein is CASSYEQAATDTQYF. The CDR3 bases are TGTGCCAGCAGTTACGAGCAAGCGGCCACAGATACGCAGTATTTT.

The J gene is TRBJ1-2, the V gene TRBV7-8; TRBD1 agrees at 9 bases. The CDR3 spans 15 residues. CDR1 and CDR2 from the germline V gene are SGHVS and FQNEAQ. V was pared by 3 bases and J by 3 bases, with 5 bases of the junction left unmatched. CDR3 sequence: CASSLETGGYYGYTF. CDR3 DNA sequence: TGTGCCAGCAGCTTGGAAACAGGGGGCTACTATGGCTACACCTTC.

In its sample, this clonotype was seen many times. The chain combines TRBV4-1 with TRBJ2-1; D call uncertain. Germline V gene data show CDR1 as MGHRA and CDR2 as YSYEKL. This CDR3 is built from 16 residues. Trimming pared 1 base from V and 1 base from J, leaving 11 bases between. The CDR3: CASSQADIVSYNEQFF. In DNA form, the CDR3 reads TGCGCCAGCAGCCAAGCTGATATAGTGTCCTACAATGAGCAGTTCTTC.

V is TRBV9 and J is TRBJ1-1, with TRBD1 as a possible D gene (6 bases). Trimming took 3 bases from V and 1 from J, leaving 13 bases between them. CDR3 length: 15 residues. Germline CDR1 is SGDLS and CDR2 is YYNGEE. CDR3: CASSDLTGENTEAFF. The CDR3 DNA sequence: TGTGCCAGCAGCGATCTGACAGGTGAGAACACTGAAGCTTTCTTT.

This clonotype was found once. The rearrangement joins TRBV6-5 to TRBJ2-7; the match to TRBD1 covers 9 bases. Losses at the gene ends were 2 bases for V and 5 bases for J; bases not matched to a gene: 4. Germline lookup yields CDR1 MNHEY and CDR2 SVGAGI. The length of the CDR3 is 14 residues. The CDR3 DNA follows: TGTGCCAGCAGTTACGGGACAGGGTACCACGAGCAGTACTTC. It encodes CASSYGTGYHEQYF.

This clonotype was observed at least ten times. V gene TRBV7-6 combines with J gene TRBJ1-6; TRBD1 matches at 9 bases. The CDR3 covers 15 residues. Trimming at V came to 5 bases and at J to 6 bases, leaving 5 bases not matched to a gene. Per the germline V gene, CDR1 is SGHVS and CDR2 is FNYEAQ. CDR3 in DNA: TGTGCCAGCAGCGCCCGGGACAGGGTTAATTCACCCCTCCACTTT. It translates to CASSARDRVNSPLHF.

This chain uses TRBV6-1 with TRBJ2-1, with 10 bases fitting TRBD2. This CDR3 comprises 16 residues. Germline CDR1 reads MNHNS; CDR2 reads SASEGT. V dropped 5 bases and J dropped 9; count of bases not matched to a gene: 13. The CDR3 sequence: CASSTFGGKRGGEQFF. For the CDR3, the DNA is TGTGCCAGCAGTACCTTTGGAGGGAAGCGGGGGGGTGAGCAGTTCTTC.

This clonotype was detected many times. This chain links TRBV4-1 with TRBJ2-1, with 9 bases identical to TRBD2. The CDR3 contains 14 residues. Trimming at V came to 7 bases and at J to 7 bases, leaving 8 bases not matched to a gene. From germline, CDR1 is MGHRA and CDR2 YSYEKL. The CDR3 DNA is TGCGCCAGCAAGGGCGGGGGGGCCGCGAATGAGCAGTTCTTC. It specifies CASKGGGAANEQFF.

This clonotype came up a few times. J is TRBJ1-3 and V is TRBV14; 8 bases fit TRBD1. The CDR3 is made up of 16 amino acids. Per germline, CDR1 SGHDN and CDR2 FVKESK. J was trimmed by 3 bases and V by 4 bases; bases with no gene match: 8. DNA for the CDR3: TGTGCCAGCAGCCCACTTACGACAGGGGTTGGAAACACCATATATTTT. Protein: CASSPLTTGVGNTIYF.

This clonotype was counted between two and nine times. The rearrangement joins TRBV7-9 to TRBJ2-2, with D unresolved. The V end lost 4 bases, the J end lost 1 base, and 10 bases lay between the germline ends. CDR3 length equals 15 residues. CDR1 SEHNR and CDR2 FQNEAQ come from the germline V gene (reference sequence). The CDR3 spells CASSSLTKNTGELFF. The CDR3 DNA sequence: TGTGCCAGCAGCTCTTTGACGAAGAACACCGGGGAGCTGTTTTTT.

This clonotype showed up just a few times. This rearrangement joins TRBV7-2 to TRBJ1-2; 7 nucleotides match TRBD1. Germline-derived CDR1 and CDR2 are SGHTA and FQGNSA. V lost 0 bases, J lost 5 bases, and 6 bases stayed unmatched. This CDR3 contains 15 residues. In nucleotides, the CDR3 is TGTGCCAGCAGCTTAGCAGGGGGCGCCGGTTATGGCTACACCTTC. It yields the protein CASSLAGGAGYGYTF.